The 5 T cell receptor beta chains given below trace back to one sample, sequenced in a study of T cell repertoires in cytomegalovirus infection. These receptors have no identified antigens. TCRdb ran MiXCR on the reads and lists one entry per CDR3 protein. The sample holds about half a million distinct CDR3 sequences, around a third seen once. This material consisted of cultured PBMCs, taken from culture after CMV antigen stimulation. These receptors came from a human donor in good health (CMV status not recorded). Some clones in this sample may be carry-over from other donors' samples.

This clonotype has only a few counts. This chain links TRBV4-1 with TRBJ2-5; D is ambiguous. Germline CDR1 MGHRA, CDR2 YSYEKL. This CDR3 contains 15 residues. The V and J ends lost 1 base and 4 bases respectively, with 13 bases between them. CDR3 nucleotide sequence: TGCGCCAGCAGCCAAGTTGGCAGCCTGGGAGAGACCCAGTACTTC. Encoded protein: CASSQVGSLGETQYF.

The chain employs TRBV19 and TRBJ2-2; TRBD1 is a possible D gene (5 bases). CDR3 size: 15 residues. Germline CDR1 and CDR2: LNHDA and SQIVND (reference sequence). Trimming took 8 bases from V and 0 from J, leaving 13 bases between them. The CDR3 is CASGATDANTGELFF. The CDR3 DNA reads as TGTGCCAGTGGTGCGACAGACGCGAACACCGGGGAGCTGTTTTTT.

The V gene is TRBV4-3, the J gene TRBJ2-5, with 9 bases aligning to TRBD1. The CDR3 runs to 17 residues. V lost 3 bases, J lost 5 bases, and 13 bases stayed unmatched. Germline-derived CDR1 and CDR2 are LGHNA and YSLEER. The CDR3 DNA follows: TGCGCCAGCAGCCATGTATCACAGGGGGCAACTAGCGAGACCCAGTACTTC. It is translated as CASSHVSQGATSETQYF.

The V gene is TRBV7-2, the J gene TRBJ2-7; 8 nucleotides agree with TRBD1. Germline assignment: CDR1 SGHTA and CDR2 FQGNSA. V shed 5 bases and J 3 bases; nucleotides not matched to a gene: 12. The CDR3 runs to 16 residues. The CDR3 region is CASSEQTGAPHYEQYV. The CDR3 nucleotides read TGTGCCAGCAGCGAGCAGACAGGGGCCCCGCACTACGAGCAGTACGTC.

This clonotype turned up a few times. The chain employs TRBV7-8 and TRBJ2-7; D might be TRBD1 (6 bases). V lost 3 bases and J 3 bases, leaving 12 bases between the germline ends. There are 14 residues in the CDR3. Germline loops: CDR1 SGHVS, CDR2 FQNEAQ. The CDR3 coding sequence is TGTGCCAGCAGCTTGGAGGAGGACAGCTACGAGCAGTACGTC. Translation: CASSLEEDSYEQYV.